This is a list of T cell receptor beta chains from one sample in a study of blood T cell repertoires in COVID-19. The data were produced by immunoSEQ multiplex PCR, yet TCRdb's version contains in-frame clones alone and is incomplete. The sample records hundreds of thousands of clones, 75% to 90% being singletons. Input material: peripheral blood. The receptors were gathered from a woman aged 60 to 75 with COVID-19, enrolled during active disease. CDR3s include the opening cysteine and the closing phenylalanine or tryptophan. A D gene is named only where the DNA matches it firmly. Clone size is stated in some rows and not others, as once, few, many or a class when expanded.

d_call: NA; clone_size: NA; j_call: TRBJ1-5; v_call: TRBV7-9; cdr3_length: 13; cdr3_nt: TGTGCCAGCAGCTGGGGGGACCATCAGCCCCAGCATTTT; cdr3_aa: CASSWGDHQPQHF
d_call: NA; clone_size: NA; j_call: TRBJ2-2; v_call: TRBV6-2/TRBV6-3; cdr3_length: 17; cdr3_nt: TGTGCCAGCAGTTATCATCAGGCGGGCCGAGACACCGGGGAGCTGTTTTTT; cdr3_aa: CASSYHQAGRDTGELFF
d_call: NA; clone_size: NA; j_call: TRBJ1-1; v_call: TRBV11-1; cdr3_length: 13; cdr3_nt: TGTGCCAGCAGCTTATCAGAGAACACTGAAGCTTTCTTT; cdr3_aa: CASSLSENTEAFF
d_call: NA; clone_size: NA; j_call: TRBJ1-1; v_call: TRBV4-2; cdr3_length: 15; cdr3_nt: TGTGCCAGCAGCCAAGGACTACAGGGGAACACTGAAGCTTTCTTT; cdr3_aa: CASSQGLQGNTEAFF
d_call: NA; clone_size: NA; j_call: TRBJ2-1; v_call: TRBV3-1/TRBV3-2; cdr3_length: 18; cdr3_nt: TGTGCCAGCAGCCCTATACCGCGTCTAGCCAAGGGATACAATGAGCAGTTCTTC; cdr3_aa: CASSPIPRLAKGYNEQFF
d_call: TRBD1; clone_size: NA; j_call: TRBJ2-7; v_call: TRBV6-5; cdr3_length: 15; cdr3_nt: TGTGCCAGCAGCGGGACAGATGCCCTCTCCTACGAGCAGTACTTC; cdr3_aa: CASSGTDALSYEQYF
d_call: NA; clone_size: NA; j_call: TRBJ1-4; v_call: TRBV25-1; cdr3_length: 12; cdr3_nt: TGTGCCAGTTACGACAGCTTTGAAAAACTGTTTTTT; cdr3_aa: CASYDSFEKLFF
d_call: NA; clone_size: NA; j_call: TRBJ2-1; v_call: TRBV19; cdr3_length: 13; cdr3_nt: TGTGCCAGTAGTATTGGAGGGGCCCATGAGCAGTTCTTC; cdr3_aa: CASSIGGAHEQFF
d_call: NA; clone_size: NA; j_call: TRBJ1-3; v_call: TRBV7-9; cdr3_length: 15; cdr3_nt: TGTGCCAGCACCCCCTTCTGGGCAGACGGAAACACCATATATTTT; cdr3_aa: CASTPFWADGNTIYF
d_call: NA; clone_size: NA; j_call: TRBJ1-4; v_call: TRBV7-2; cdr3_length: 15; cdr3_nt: TGTGCCAGCAGCCTTATACTGCGGGCTAATGAAAAACTGTTTTTT; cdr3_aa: CASSLILRANEKLFF
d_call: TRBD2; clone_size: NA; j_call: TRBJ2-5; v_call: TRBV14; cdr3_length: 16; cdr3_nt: TGTGCCAGCAGCCGATGGGGTGCGGGGGGAAGTGAGACCCAGTACTTC; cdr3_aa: CASSRWGAGGSETQYF
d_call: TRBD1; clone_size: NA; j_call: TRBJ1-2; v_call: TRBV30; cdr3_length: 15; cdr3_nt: TGTGCCTGGAGCTCGATGGACAGGGCGGACTATGGCTACACCTTC; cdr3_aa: CAWSSMDRADYGYTF
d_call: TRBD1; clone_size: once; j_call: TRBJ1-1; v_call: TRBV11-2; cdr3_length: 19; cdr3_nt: TGTGCCAGCAGCTTACCTAATTATAGACAGGGAAGGGCGGACACTGAAGCTTTCTTT; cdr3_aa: CASSLPNYRQGRADTEAFF
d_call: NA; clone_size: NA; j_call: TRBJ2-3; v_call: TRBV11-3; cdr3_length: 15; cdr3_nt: TGTGCCAGCAGCGTCGGGACTGACTACACAGATACGCAGTATTTT; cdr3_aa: CASSVGTDYTDTQYF
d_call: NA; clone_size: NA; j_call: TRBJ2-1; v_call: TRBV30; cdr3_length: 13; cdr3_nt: TGTGCCTGGTCAGGGGATTCCTACAATGAGCAGTTCTTC; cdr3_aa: CAWSGDSYNEQFF